This TCR beta chain was obtained from a study of siplizumab effects on memory and regulatory T cells. Whole-study findings and limits: Memory cells seemed less diverse than naive T cells, which also seemed major contributors to the alloresponse. Only a minor fraction of alloreactive clones mapped to unstimulated subsets. Siplizumab produced a significant drop in alloreactive sequences attributable to unstimulated CD4+ memory cells.

Turning to this clone: Its antigen remains unknown.

The ends were cut back, 2 bases at V and 10 bases at J, with 18 bases in the middle. Germline loops: CDR1 SEHNR, CDR2 FQNEAQ (reference sequence). CDR3 size: 15 residues. Assay used: immunoSEQ multiplex PCR; TCRdb lists only in-frame clones, some missing. Of more than 75,000 clones in the sample, approximately 93% are singletons; the top ten hold 6.5% to 8%. This chain joins TRBV7-9 and TRBJ2-1; possibly TRBD1 or TRBD2 for D (5 bases each). The sequence came from a human donor in good health. Sequencing was carried out using CD8+ T cells sorted from blood. The DNA for the CDR3 is TGTGCCAGCAGCTTATCCCCGGGGCGCGGTAAAGAGCAGTTCTTC. Translation: CASSLSPGRGKEQFF.